The clone carrying this T cell receptor beta chain was seen a handful of times. Antigen unknown. This specimen belongs to a study of cytomegalovirus exposure and HLA in healthy donors. Study outcomes and limitations: Cytomegalovirus association was assigned to 150 to 200 TCR beta chains. In an earlier analysis, productive rearrangement rates for most beta V segments clustered near 87% or 30%. In a later analysis, TCR association rates varied by HLA locus: DRB1 most, HLA-C fewest.

Trimming stripped 1 base from V and 2 bases from J, with 8 bases between. Per the germline V gene, CDR1 is SGHTA and CDR2 is FQGNSA. There are 14 residues in the CDR3. 60 Vbeta and 13 Jbeta primers were used in PCR. Original processing notes: A follow-up analysis tallied some 80 million unique TCR beta chains, some 11 million shared. Profiled with immunoSEQ multiplex PCR; TCRdb holds only in-frame clones, not every one. That table furnishes V, J and clone size, whereas the DNA furnished D and trimming. The sample has almost 80,000 clones; roughly two thirds are singletons. Sequencing input: PBMCs. V usage is TRBV7-2 and J usage is TRBJ2-5; no clear D. The clonotype was recovered from a woman aged 45-60 years in good health and CMV-seropositive. The CDR3, as DNA: TGTGCCAGCAGCTTAGGTGTCGTTCAAGAGACCCAGTACTTC. Translation: CASSLGVVQETQYF. Drawing the rest from reference TRBV7-2 and TRBJ2-5, the complete variable domain is GAGVSQSPSNKVTEKGKDVELRCDPISGHTALYWYRQSLGQGLEFLIYFQGNSAPDKSGLPSDRFSAERTGGSVSTLTIQRTQQEDSAVYLCASSLGVVQETQYFGPGTRLLVL.